This T cell receptor beta chain was sequenced during a study of cytomegalovirus exposure and HLA in healthy donors. CDR1 is MRHNA, CDR2 SNTAGT, per germline. V was pared by 5 bases and J by 3 bases, with 16 bases between. The CDR3 extends over 16 amino acids. 13 Jbeta primers and 60 Vbeta primers were used for the PCR. The assay was immunoSEQ multiplex PCR, and TCRdb's table has in-frame clones only and misses some. Of fewer than 200,000 clones in the sample, approximately 80% were seen once. The specimen sequenced was PBMCs. The chain combines TRBV6-4 with TRBJ2-2; TRBD2 is a possible D gene (5 bases). This receptor was obtained from a woman in her 30s in good health and CMV-seropositive. CDR3 in DNA: TGTGCCAGCAGTATTCAGCAGGCGGGCGACACCGGGGAGCTGTTTTTT. Translation gives CASSIQQAGDTGELFF.